This T cell receptor beta chain derives from a study of shared clonotypes between healthy human individuals. Across the study: Two women and a few men aged 18 to 49 served as donors. General study findings and limits: Among non-shared clonotypes, generation probabilities were lower than among those shared by all four donors. In the sorted subsets, rarefaction showed sequencing was incomplete despite large depth. Blood was the sole source, and tissue repertoires probably differ.

Assay: immunoSEQ multiplex PCR; the TCRdb copy retains only in-frame clones and omits some. The table includes about 750,000 clones, approximately 92% detected once. Germline V CDR1 and CDR2: GTSNPN, SVGIG (reference sequence). Trimming took 3 bases from V and 1 from J, leaving 10 bases between them. This CDR3 has 13 amino acids. About this clone: What it recognizes is unknown.

CD45RO negativity and positive selection for CCR7 defined naive CD8 cells, a population that excluded terminally differentiated effector memory CD45RA+ cells. The receptor's source is a man aged 25-45 years in good health. This sequence joins TRBV30 and TRBJ2-7; D is unclear. The sequencing input was naive CD8+ T cells sorted from blood. The CDR3 DNA reads as TGTGCCTGGAGCTACGGAAAATCCTACGAGCAGTACTTC. Encoded protein: CAWSYGKSYEQYF.